The 30 T cell receptor beta chains presented below share a single source sample, sequenced in a study of tissue T cells after allogeneic stem cell transplantation (dated by TCRdb to between 2021 and 2022). Libraries were built with the immunoSEQ multiplex PCR assay. This immuneACCESS table, as held by TCRdb, lists in-frame sequences with V and J called but not all clones. Of the missing ones, under half trace to an unresolved V gene in checked studies; the others have no known cause. The sample table records about 16,000 clones; about 70% of these occur just once. Together, the top ten hold 0.75% to 1% of the sample. The sample comprised spleen. These receptors all come from a female BALB/c mouse in good health. Mice of this line possess the MHC haplotype H2-d.

This clone was seen only once. The genes and germline here are from mouse. The read is 1 residue too short to cover the CDR3 end, so that end is filled in from the germline J gene. The J gene is TRBJ1-6, the V gene TRBV19; 8 bases align to TRBD1. TRBJ1-6 is flagged as an ORF with uncertain function. The J segment lost 7 bases and the V segment lost 4 bases, leaving 4 bases of the junction unmatched. This CDR3 contains 14 residues. Per germline, CDR1 FNHDT and CDR2 SITEND (reference sequence). The sequenced part of the CDR3 DNA is TGTGCCAGCAGTCCAGGGGGCCGGAATTCGCCCCTCTAC. The encoded protein is CASSPGGRNSPLY. The whole CDR3 region reads CASSPGGRNSPLYF.

A remark on this clone: Genes and germline are mouse. The observed sequence ends 1 residue before the CDR3 terminus, with the missing tail filled in from the germline J gene. The rearrangement joins TRBV31 to TRBJ1-1, with D perhaps matching TRBD1 (5 bases). Looked up from germline, CDR1 is GKSSPN and CDR2 is SITVG. Trimming cost V 0 bases and J 0 bases, with 8 bases left between them. CDR3 length: 14 amino acids. CDR3 DNA, as far as it was read: TGTGCCTGGAGTCTCCGGGGGGCAAACACAGAAGTCTTC. This codes for CAWSLRGANTEVF. The CDR3 in full is CAWSLRGANTEVFF.

About this clone itself: Genes and germline are mouse. The DNA ends 1 residue before the CDR3 does, and the rest of the CDR3 is filled in from the germline J gene. The chain links TRBV5 to TRBJ2-5, with 8 bases fitting TRBD2. The CDR3 spans 15 residues. V dropped 5 bases and J dropped 2; count of bases not matched to a gene: 6. CDR1 and CDR2 from the germline V gene are LGHNA and YNLKQL (reference sequence). Partial CDR3 DNA: TGTGCCAGCAGCTATCGGACTGGGTCCCAAGACACCCAGTAC. Its protein product is CASSYRTGSQDTQY. The entire CDR3 sequence reads CASSYRTGSQDTQYF.

Worth noting for this clone: Mouse names are used for the genes. Read sequence stops 1 residue before the CDR3 end, and the germline J gene provides the missing end. The chain carries TRBV2 and TRBJ1-5; the match to TRBD1 covers 8 bases. CDR1 is LGHNA, CDR2 YSYQKL, per germline. Losses at the gene ends were 0 bases for V and 3 bases for J; bases not matched to a gene: 1. There are 15 residues in the CDR3. The CDR3 spells CASSQEGTGNQAPLF. CDR3 bases read: TGTGCCAGCAGCCAAGAAGGGACAGGCAACCAGGCTCCGCTT.

Concerning this clone itself: Gene names refer to mouse genes. The sequence runs out 1 residue before the end of the CDR3; the remainder is reconstructed from the germline J gene. The J gene is TRBJ2-7, the V gene TRBV13-3; D not certain. This CDR3 is 11 amino acids long. Deletions cut 3 bases from V and 5 bases from J, with 6 bases between. Per the germline V gene, CDR1 is NNHDY and CDR2 is SYVADS. CDR3 bases read: TGTGCCAGCAGTGTACAGAATGAACAGTAC. Protein sequence: CASSVQNEQY. From start to end, the CDR3 is CASSVQNEQYF.

About this clone itself: Mouse gene names apply. The DNA ends 1 residue before the CDR3 does, and the rest of the CDR3 is filled in from the germline J gene. This same CDR3 is encoded by further DNA sequences in the sample. This chain uses TRBV3 with TRBJ2-5; 9 positions match TRBD1. Per germline, CDR1 SNHLY and CDR2 FYNGKV (reference sequence). The CDR3 has 14 residues. V was pared by 4 bases and J by 6 bases, with 5 bases of the junction left unmatched. CDR3 sequence reads: CASSSTGGWDTQYF. The sequenced CDR3 bases are TGTGCCAGCAGCTCGACAGGGGGTTGGGACACCCAGTAC.

As regards this clone: Gene names refer to mouse genes. The read terminates 1 residue before the CDR3 end, so the remaining end is supplied by the germline J gene. This chain connects TRBV31 to TRBJ1-4; tentative D call: TRBD1 (6 bases). CDR3 size: 14 residues. In germline, CDR1 is GKSSPN, CDR2 SITVG. V was cut by 0 bases and J by 3 bases, with 8 bases left in between. The DNA read from the CDR3 is TGTGCCTGGAGTCTAGGGGGGGCCAACGAAAGATTATTT. Protein product: CAWSLGGANERLF. In full, the CDR3 is CAWSLGGANERLFF.

Turning to this clone: The gene names given are mouse names. The read finishes 1 residue shy of the CDR3 end, and the germline J gene is used to complete it. This chain connects TRBV14 to TRBJ2-7; TRBD2 matches 8 bases. Germline CDR1 SGHDT, CDR2 FRDEAV. The J segment lost 2 bases and the V segment lost 6 bases, leaving 4 bases of the junction unmatched. The CDR3 has 13 amino acids. CDR3 in amino acids: CASTDGGAYEQYF. The DNA read from the CDR3 is TGTGCCAGCACCGATGGGGGGGCCTATGAACAGTAC.

With respect to this clone: Germline and genes: mouse. The sequence runs out 1 residue before the end of the CDR3; the remainder is reconstructed from the germline J gene. The chain carries TRBV13-1 and TRBJ2-5, with 13 bases identical to TRBD2. CDR3 length equals 17 residues. V shed 2 bases, J shed 0 bases, and the junction held 3 bases outside the gene matches. Germline CDR1 is NSHNY and CDR2 is SYGAGN. The CDR3 sequence is CASSEGTGGGNQDTQYF. The sequenced part of the CDR3 DNA is TGTGCCAGCAGTGAAGGGACTGGGGGGGGTAACCAAGACACCCAGTAC.

This clone has only a few counts. Germline and genes: mouse. This CDR3 is CASGDAVRGRFNQAPLF. The sequenced CDR3 bases are TGTGCCAGCGGTGATGCGGTCAGGGGGCGATTCAACCAGGCTCCGCTT. This rearrangement joins TRBV13-2 to TRBJ1-5; TRBD1 aligns across 8 bases. The read is 1 residue too short to cover the CDR3 end, so that end is filled in from the germline J gene. The germline CDR1 and CDR2 sequences are NNHNN and SYGAGS (reference sequence). This CDR3 region has 17 residues. V lost 0 bases and J lost 3; bases outside the gene matches: 8.

With regard to this clone: Gene names denote mouse genes. The CDR3 is cut off 1 residue early in the read; its end comes from the germline J gene. V and J are TRBV1 and TRBJ2-1; possible D gene TRBD2, 6 bases. V was pared by 3 bases and J by 5 bases, with 11 bases between. The CDR3 spans 14 residues. CDR1 and CDR2 (germline): NSQYPW, LRSPGD (reference sequence). CDR3 sequence: CTCSAWGADAEQFF. The sequenced part of the CDR3 DNA is TGCACCTGCAGTGCCTGGGGCGCGGATGCTGAGCAGTTC.

This clone has only one observation. Genes here carry mouse names. The read ends 1 residue shy of where the CDR3 ends; the end is completed using the germline J gene. The J gene is TRBJ1-6, the V gene TRBV13-2; TRBD1 matches at 10 bases. Being an ORF, TRBJ1-6 has a function that is uncertain. Per the germline V gene, CDR1 is NNHNN and CDR2 is SYGAGS (reference sequence). After removal of 5 bases from V and 0 bases from J, the junction contained 5 bases not matched to a gene. CDR3 size: 17 residues. The CDR3 here is CASGRRDRGSYNSPLYF. The covered CDR3 bases are TGTGCCAGCGGGAGACGGGACAGGGGTTCCTATAATTCGCCCCTCTAC.

Points on this clone: Gene names are the mouse ones. The CDR3 end falls 1 residue outside the read, so it is completed with the germline J gene. The sample contains more than one DNA sequence encoding this CDR3. This chain joins TRBV19 and TRBJ2-7; perhaps TRBD2 as D (5 bases). V was pared by 1 base and J by 3 bases, with 5 bases between. This CDR3 has 12 residues. Germline assignment: CDR1 FNHDT and CDR2 SITEND (reference sequence). Partial CDR3 DNA: TGTGCCAGCAGTATATGGGGCTATGAACAGTAC. Its protein product is CASSIWGYEQY. The whole CDR3 is CASSIWGYEQYF.

Note on this clone: Gene labels here are mouse ones. Read data end 1 residue before the CDR3 end; the end is taken from the germline J gene. The genes are TRBV13-2 and TRBJ2-1, with TRBD2 identical over 10 bases. Germline trimming cut 2 bases from V and 0 bases from J; bases unmatched to any gene: 2. Germline loops: CDR1 NNHNN, CDR2 SYGAGS (reference sequence). This CDR3 has 16 residues. Incomplete CDR3 DNA: TGTGCCAGCGGTGAATACTGGGGGGGTAACTATGCTGAGCAGTTC. Protein: CASGEYWGGNYAEQF. The CDR3 as a whole reads CASGEYWGGNYAEQFF.

This clone occurred a few times. Gene names and germline match the mouse. The CDR3 is cut off 1 residue early in the read; its end comes from the germline J gene. The rearrangement uses TRBV31 and TRBJ1-2; D not resolved. The V and J ends lost 2 bases and 3 bases respectively, with 7 bases between them. Germline V gives CDR1 GKSSPN, CDR2 SITVG. The CDR3 extends over 12 amino acids. The CDR3 DNA, read in part, is TGTGCCTGGAGTAACCGGGACTCCGACTACACC. Its protein product is CAWSNRDSDYT. The whole CDR3 protein is CAWSNRDSDYTF.

This clone was found a few times. Here the gene names and germline are mouse. Incomplete CDR3 DNA: TGTGCCAGCAGCCAAGAGATGGAATATGAACAGTAC. Amino acid sequence: CASSQEMEYEQY. The entire CDR3 is CASSQEMEYEQYF. The chain joins TRBV5 to TRBJ2-7, with unresolved D. The read stops 1 residue short of the end of the CDR3; the missing end is completed from the germline J gene. The ends were cut back, 0 bases at V and 4 bases at J, with 7 bases in the middle. CDR1 LGHNA and CDR2 YNLKQL come from the germline V gene (reference sequence). The CDR3 is 13 residues long.

Concerning this clone itself: Gene names are the mouse ones. The missing CDR3 end, 1 residue past where the read stops, is filled in from the germline J gene. The rearrangement links TRBV13-2 to TRBJ1-1, with D hard to call. Germline V gene data show CDR1 as NNHNN and CDR2 as SYGAGS (reference sequence). The length of the CDR3 is 12 residues. The V and J ends lost 2 bases and 5 bases respectively, with 7 bases between them. CDR3 DNA, as far as it was read: TGTGCCAGCGGTGAAGGGCAGACAGAAGTCTTC. Protein: CASGEGQTEVF. The entire CDR3 sequence reads CASGEGQTEVFF.

In the case of this clone: Germline and genes here are mouse. The CDR3 end lies 1 residue beyond the end of the read and is filled in from the germline J gene. The chain joins TRBV13-2 to TRBJ1-6; 10 nucleotides agree with TRBD1. TRBJ1-6 belongs to the ORF category, with a function that is uncertain. The CDR3 sequence is 15 residues long. Germline-derived CDR1 and CDR2 are NNHNN and SYGAGS (reference sequence). J lost 5 bases, V lost 5 bases, and 4 bases had no gene match. The CDR3 DNA, read in part, is TGTGCCAGCGGCCCCGGGACAGGGGATAATTCGCCCCTCTAC. Encoded protein: CASGPGTGDNSPLY. The complete CDR3 reads CASGPGTGDNSPLYF.

The table lists this clone with a few counts. Germline and genes here are mouse. Read sequence stops 1 residue before the CDR3 end, and the germline J gene provides the missing end. The chain employs TRBV19 and TRBJ2-3; the match to TRBD2 covers 9 bases. The V and J ends lost 6 bases and 1 base, in that order; junction bases with no gene match: 6. Germline values: CDR1 FNHDT, CDR2 SITEND (reference sequence). This CDR3 has 15 amino acids. The covered CDR3 bases are TGTGCCAGCACCCGGACTGGGGTGGGTGCAGAAACGCTGTAT. Translated: CASTRTGVGAETLY. The entire CDR3 reads CASTRTGVGAETLYF.

In regard to this clone: All gene names here are mouse names. The DNA ends 1 residue before the CDR3 does, and the rest of the CDR3 is filled in from the germline J gene. The rearrangement joins TRBV19 to TRBJ2-3; 9 bases map to TRBD2. V gave up 1 base and J gave up 3 bases; unmatched junction bases: 0. The CDR3 loop spans 14 amino acids. The germline V gene encodes CDR1 FNHDT and CDR2 SITEND (reference sequence). Partial CDR3 DNA: TGTGCCAGCAGTATATGGGGGGGCGCAGAAACGCTGTAT. Residues: CASSIWGGAETLY. The full CDR3 is CASSIWGGAETLYF. The full variable domain, its missing parts supplied by reference TRBV19 and TRBJ2-3, is GGIITQTPKFLIGQEGQKLTLKCQQNFNHDTMYWYRQDSGKGLRLIYYSITENDLQKGDLSEGYDASREKKSSFSLTVTSAQKNEMAVFLCASSIWGGAETLYFGSGTRLTVL.

To note about this clone: Mouse gene names apply. The sequence runs out 1 residue before the end of the CDR3; the remainder is reconstructed from the germline J gene. This same CDR3 is encoded by further DNA sequences in the sample. The chain uses TRBV13-2 and TRBJ2-3, with 11 bases that match TRBD2. This CDR3 has 16 residues. V was clipped by 3 bases and J by 3 bases; unmatched bases: 6. The germline V gene has CDR1 NNHNN and CDR2 SYGAGS (reference sequence). The CDR3 reads CASGGTGGRGAETLYF. The CDR3 DNA, read in part, is TGTGCCAGCGGTGGGACTGGGGGGCGGGGGGCAGAAACGCTGTAT.

Details on this clone: Gene names refer to mouse genes. With the read ending 1 residue before the CDR3 end, the germline J gene is used to fill in that end. V gene TRBV31 combines with J gene TRBJ2-4; the match to TRBD2 covers 11 bases. Germline V gene sequence: CDR1 GKSSPN, CDR2 SITVG. V gave up 0 bases and J gave up 3 bases; unmatched junction bases: 5. This CDR3 has 16 residues. CDR3: CAWSLNWGGVQNTLYF. The part of the CDR3 DNA that was read is TGTGCCTGGAGTCTAAACTGGGGGGGCGTCCAAAACACCTTGTAC.

With regard to this clone: Genes and germline come from the mouse. The CDR3 end lies 1 residue beyond the end of the read and is filled in from the germline J gene. This chain joins TRBV20 and TRBJ2-4; unclear D gene. The CDR3 length is 13 residues. Trimming shortened V by 0 bases and J by 2 bases, and 6 bases separated the two germline ends. The germline V gene has CDR1 GFQATS and CDR2 STVNSAI. The part of the CDR3 DNA that was read is TGTGGTGCTAGGGACAGCATTCAAAACACCTTGTAC. Translated, it gives CGARDSIQNTLY. The whole CDR3 protein is CGARDSIQNTLYF.

A remark on this clone: These gene names are mouse names. Read data end 1 residue before the CDR3 end; the end is taken from the germline J gene. The J gene is TRBJ1-4, the V gene TRBV13-3; no firm D call. The CDR3 is made up of 15 amino acids. Germline V CDR1 and CDR2: NNHDY, SYVADS. V was pared by 2 bases and J by 0 bases, with 8 bases between. The CDR3 region is CASSESPISNERLFF. The covered CDR3 bases are TGTGCCAGCAGTGAATCGCCAATTTCCAACGAAAGATTATTT.

Remarks on this clone: Genes and germline are mouse. Read sequence stops 1 residue before the CDR3 end, and the germline J gene provides the missing end. This chain links TRBV13-1 with TRBJ1-1; D gene uncertain. Germline-derived CDR1 and CDR2 are NSHNY and SYGAGN. V lost 0 bases to trimming and J lost 1 base, with 4 bases between them. This CDR3 comprises 13 residues. CDR3 loop: CASSDGQNTEVFF. The CDR3 DNA, read in part, is TGTGCCAGCAGTGATGGACAAAACACAGAAGTCTTC.

For this clone: The listed genes are named as in mouse. The CDR3 goes on 1 residue after the read ends, and that part is filled in from the germline J gene. V usage is TRBV2 and J usage is TRBJ2-4, with D uncertain. The V and J ends lost 3 bases and 1 base respectively, with 8 bases between them. The CDR3 has 14 residues. Germline V gene data show CDR1 as LGHNA and CDR2 as YSYQKL. Here the CDR3 reads CASSQMGGQNTLYF. The CDR3 bases that were read are TGTGCCAGCAGCCAGATGGGAGGTCAAAACACCTTGTAC.

A remark on this clone: The gene names here belong to mouse. The CDR3: CASGDYWGDEQYF. CDR3 DNA (partial): TGTGCCAGCGGTGATTACTGGGGGGATGAACAGTAC. V gene TRBV13-2 combines with J gene TRBJ2-7; TRBD2 aligns across 9 bases. The CDR3 goes on 1 residue after the read ends, and that part is filled in from the germline J gene. This CDR3 comprises 13 residues. The ends lost 1 base at V and 5 bases at J; junction bases unmatched: 1. Germline V gene data show CDR1 as NNHNN and CDR2 as SYGAGS (reference sequence).

Worth noting for this clone: Mouse germline and gene names are used. Read coverage stops 1 residue before the CDR3 terminus; the germline J gene supplies the remainder. This chain joins TRBV4 and TRBJ2-3, with D tentatively TRBD1 (6 bases). The germline V gene has CDR1 LGHDT and CDR2 YNNKQL (reference sequence). The CDR3 covers 14 residues. V shed 5 bases and J shed 0 bases, with 9 bases lying between them. CDR3 loop: CASSRTASAETLYF. The DNA read from the CDR3 is TGTGCCAGCAGCCGGACAGCTAGTGCAGAAACGCTGTAT.

As regards this clone: The genes are named according to mouse. The read gets to within 1 residue of the CDR3 end, and the germline J gene fills in the rest. The gene calls are TRBV19 and TRBJ2-4; 8 bases line up with TRBD2. This CDR3 region has 15 residues. Germline lookup yields CDR1 FNHDT and CDR2 SITEND (reference sequence). J was trimmed by 0 bases and V by 3 bases; bases with no gene match: 3. CDR3: CASSRGGASQNTLYF. CDR3 DNA, as far as it was read: TGTGCCAGCAGTAGGGGGGGGGCGAGTCAAAACACCTTGTAC. Together with reference TRBV19 and TRBJ2-4, the CDR3 gives the full variable domain: GGIITQTPKFLIGQEGQKLTLKCQQNFNHDTMYWYRQDSGKGLRLIYYSITENDLQKGDLSEGYDASREKKSSFSLTVTSAQKNEMAVFLCASSRGGASQNTLYFGAGTRLSVL.

A note on this clone: Genes and germline come from the mouse. The read falls 1 residue short of the CDR3 end, and the missing part is taken from the germline J gene. The chain recombines TRBV5 with TRBJ1-1; weak D call: TRBD1 (6 bases). The germline gives CDR1 LGHNA, CDR2 YNLKQL (reference sequence). The CDR3 length is 15 residues. Trimming took off 2 bases at V and 1 base at J, with 11 bases between the two ends. CDR3 protein: CASSQTQGANTEVFF. The DNA read from the CDR3 is TGTGCCAGCAGCCAAACACAGGGTGCGAACACAGAAGTCTTC.